These T cell receptor beta chains were read from a single sample in a study of CD8+CD57+ T cells in acquired aplastic anemia. TCRdb re-analysed the reads in MiXCR, keeping a single row per CDR3 protein. The sample records about 81,000 distinct CDR3 sequences, about half being singletons. Sequenced material: sorted CD4+, CD8+, or CD8+CD57+ T cells (not recorded which) from PBMCs. These receptor sequences come from a human donor in good health, serving as a control. Both conserved end residues are part of each CDR3. A D gene is named only where the DNA matches it firmly. The size of a clone is reported for some rows only, either as once, few or many, or as a class for expanded clones.

cdr3_nt | cdr3_aa | clone_size | d_call | j_call | v_call
TGCAGTGCTAGAGATTCACCATCCTACGAGCAGTACTTC | CSARDSPSYEQYF | many | . | TRBJ2-7 | TRBV20-1
TGTGCCAGCAGGCCTACAGGGGAACGTGAAAAACTGTTTTTT | CASRPTGEREKLFF | . | TRBD1 | TRBJ1-4 | TRBV6-1
TGCGCCAGCAGCTTGGAGGCGAGAGGCAGCTCCTACGAGCAGTACTTC | CASSLEARGSSYEQYF | . | . | TRBJ2-7 | TRBV5-1
TGCAGTGTACTTACAGGGTTTGGGACTGAAGCTTTCTTT | CSVLTGFGTEAFF | many | . | TRBJ1-1 | TRBV20-1
TGTGCCAGCTCACCAGGGTCTCACGGCAAGGGCTACACCTTC | CASSPGSHGKGYTF | few | . | TRBJ1-2 | TRBV18
TGTGCCGCTCGGACCGGACAGGGGAATTCACCCCTCCACTTT | CAARTGQGNSPLHF | few | TRBD1 | TRBJ1-6 | TRBV10-3
TGCGCCAGCAGCTCTCGGACTAGCGGGAGGAAAGAGACTAGCACAGATACGCAGTATTTT | CASSSRTSGRKETSTDTQYF | many | TRBD2 | TRBJ2-3 | TRBV5-1
TGTGCCACCAGTGATTCCTTTACAGGTTCCATCTATGGCTACACCTTC | CATSDSFTGSIYGYTF | many | . | TRBJ1-2 | TRBV24-1
TGTGCCAGCAGCGTCCTAGCAGCCACAGATACGCAGTATTTT | CASSVLAATDTQYF | . | . | TRBJ2-3 | TRBV9
TGCGCCAGCAGCCAAGATCGGGACGACTACGAGCAGTACTTC | CASSQDRDDYEQYF | . | . | TRBJ2-7 | TRBV4-3
TGTGCCAGCAGTACCGACAGCTCGGAACTGTTTTTT | CASSTDSSELFF | . | . | TRBJ1-4 | TRBV2
TGTGCCAGTAGTATCCTCCTACGTGACTATGGCTACACCTTC | CASSILLRDYGYTF | many | . | TRBJ1-2 | TRBV19
TGTGCCTGGGATGGCGGGAGTCGTGAGCAGTTCTTC | CAWDGGSREQFF | . | TRBD2 | TRBJ2-1 | TRBV30
TGTGCCAGCAGGTACACCTTAGGAGATCAGCCCCAGCATTTT | CASRYTLGDQPQHF | . | . | TRBJ1-5 | TRBV25-1
TGTGCCATCAGTGAGTCTCGGAGCTCCTATAATTCACCCCTCCACTTT | CAISESRSSYNSPLHF | . | . | TRBJ1-6 | TRBV10-3
TGTGCCAGCAGTTCCACTCAATGGACAGCAATGAACACTGAAGCTTTCTTT | CASSSTQWTAMNTEAFF | many | . | TRBJ1-1 | TRBV2
TGCAGCGTTGAGCCCACAGGGGTGTATGGCTACACCTTC | CSVEPTGVYGYTF | . | TRBD1 | TRBJ1-2 | TRBV29-1
TGTGCCAGCAGTCCGCCTTTTAGCGGTGTATACAATGAGCAGTTCTTC | CASSPPFSGVYNEQFF | many | . | TRBJ2-1 | TRBV12-3/TRBV12-4
TGTGCCAGCAGCCAGGTGGGGGGGGCGGGGGAGACCCAGTACTTC | CASSQVGGAGETQYF | many | . | TRBJ2-5 | TRBV11-2
TGTGCCACCAGCAGAGGAACACCCTATGGCTACACCTTC | CATSRGTPYGYTF | . | . | TRBJ1-2 | TRBV15
TGTGCCAGCCGGGGGGGCAACGAGCAGTACTTC | CASRGGNEQYF | many | TRBD2 | TRBJ2-7 | TRBV6-1
TGTGCCAGCAGCGCGCAAGCCTATCGGGAAGATGGCTACACCTTC | CASSAQAYREDGYTF | few | . | TRBJ1-2 | TRBV3-1
TGTGCCAGTAGTATATTCGGGGTAAACACCGGGGAGCTGTTTTTT | CASSIFGVNTGELFF | many | . | TRBJ2-2 | TRBV19
TGTGCCAGCAGCTTACAGGGGGCTAGCGGGGAGACCCAGTACTTC | CASSLQGASGETQYF | . | . | TRBJ2-5 | TRBV9
TGTGCCAGCACCGACAGGGGAATAAGTTCACCCCTCCACTTT | CASTDRGISSPLHF | many | TRBD1 | TRBJ1-6 | TRBV25-1
TGTGCTAGCAGCTTATTGGGTTCCTATGGCTACACCTTC | CASSLLGSYGYTF | few | . | TRBJ1-2 | TRBV7-2
TGTGCCACCAGTGACACTGATCAGTCCTACTATGGCTACACCTTC | CATSDTDQSYYGYTF | many | . | TRBJ1-2 | TRBV24-1
TGCAGCGTTGAGGGACAGGGGGCCTATGGCGAGTTCTTC | CSVEGQGAYGEFF | many | TRBD1 | TRBJ2-1 | TRBV29-1
TGCGCCAGCAGCCCGGAGGGGGAGCCAGAGACCCAGTACTTC | CASSPEGEPETQYF | many | . | TRBJ2-5 | TRBV4-1